This TCR beta chain was observed in a study of tumour-infiltrating T cells in Burkitt lymphoma. Study-level information: Survival, overall and progression-free, tracked with productive clonality.

This clone was recorded a few times. Per germline, CDR1 LNHDA and CDR2 SQIVND (reference sequence). Trimming pared 7 bases from V and 4 bases from J, leaving 11 bases between. The CDR3 has 13 residues. TCRdb's copy holds only in-frame clones and misses some; the assay was immunoSEQ multiplex PCR. In the table there are about 5,600 clones, about 16% of which are singletons. Sequencing used tumor tissue. The J gene is TRBJ2-1, the V gene TRBV19; D gene uncertain. This TCR was recovered from a human donor with diffuse large B-cell lymphoma. The CDR3 loop is CASTVGKYNEQFF. The CDR3 bases are TGTGCCAGTACCGTTGGCAAGTACAATGAGCAGTTCTTC.